A single sample is the source of the 32 T cell receptor beta chains below, sequenced in a study of blood T cell repertoires in COVID-19. Using immunoSEQ multiplex PCR, the repertoire was profiled, and TCRdb retains in-frame clones only, with some absent. The sample includes 21,000 or so clones, around four fifths of them seen just once. The material sequenced was peripheral blood. The receptor source for this set is a human donor in a cohort sampled during active COVID-19.

This chain joins TRBV10-3 and TRBJ1-2, with TRBD1 matching 9 bases. Trimming at V came to 6 bases and at J to 4 bases, leaving 12 bases not matched to a gene. CDR1 and CDR2 from the germline V gene are ENHRY and SYGVKD. The CDR3 length is 16 residues. CDR3 sequence reads: CAIRGTGNYGSYGYTF. The DNA for the CDR3 is TGTGCCATCAGGGGGACAGGGAACTATGGGTCCTATGGCTACACCTTC.

The V and J genes are TRBV30 and TRBJ2-3; no definite D call. Germline CDR1 reads GTSNPN; CDR2 reads SVGIG (reference sequence). The V end was cut by 2 bases, the J end by 7 bases, with 7 bases between. This CDR3 has 11 amino acids. The CDR3 DNA sequence: TGTGCCTGGAGTCTCCAGTATACGCAGTATTTT. It encodes CAWSLQYTQYF.

The chain combines TRBV10-1 with TRBJ1-6; D unclear. The CDR3 loop spans 12 amino acids. The V end was cut by 3 bases, the J end by 7 bases, with 4 bases between. Germline CDR1 is WNHNN and CDR2 is SYGVQD (reference sequence). In DNA, the CDR3 is TGCGCCAGCAGTGATCCGAATTCACCCCTCCACTTT. This sequence encodes CASSDPNSPLHF.

V and J are TRBV6-6 and TRBJ1-1; D perhaps matches TRBD1 (6 bases). The CDR3 length is 13 residues. V lost 2 bases and J lost 3, with 7 bases in between. Germline V CDR1 and CDR2: MNHNY, SVGAGI (reference sequence). This chain's CDR3 is CASSYRTDTEAFF. In DNA, the CDR3 is TGTGCCAGCAGTTACAGGACAGACACTGAAGCTTTCTTT.

The rearrangement links TRBV19 to TRBJ2-1, with 10 bases matching TRBD1. After removal of 3 bases from V and 4 bases from J, the junction contained 3 bases not matched to a gene. Per the germline V gene, CDR1 is LNHDA and CDR2 is SQIVND (reference sequence). The CDR3 runs to 15 residues. CDR3 protein: CASSIVGQGYNEQFF. CDR3 sequence (DNA): TGTGCCAGTAGTATCGTGGGACAGGGGTACAATGAGCAGTTCTTC.

The chain employs TRBV11-2 and TRBJ2-3; 8 bases line up with TRBD2. The CDR3 spans 16 residues. Germline values: CDR1 SGHAT, CDR2 FQNNGV. The junction had 10 bases not matched to a gene; V was cut back by 3 bases and J by 5 bases. In nucleotides, the CDR3 is TGTGCCAGCAGCTTCGGCTCGGGACTAGGGGAAGATACGCAGTATTTT. The encoded protein is CASSFGSGLGEDTQYF.

This clone appeared a few times. The genes are TRBV7-8 and TRBJ1-1; maybe TRBD1 (6 bases). CDR3 length equals 14 residues. Germline CDR1 is SGHVS and CDR2 is FQNEAQ. V lost 1 base to trimming and J lost 8 bases, with 14 bases between them. The CDR3 DNA follows: TGTGCCAGCAGCTTAGGGACAGCCAAGGGAGAAGCTTTCTTT. Encoded protein: CASSLGTAKGEAFF.

This clone came up once. The J gene is TRBJ1-2, the V gene TRBV5-6; D may be TRBD1 (5 bases). Germline V lookup: CDR1 SGHDT, CDR2 YYEEEE. The CDR3 spans 13 residues. Trimming took off 0 bases at V and 8 bases at J, with 11 bases between the two ends. CDR3 in DNA: TGTGCCAGCAGCTTGGTCTCAGGGTCCGGCTACACCTTC. This encodes CASSLVSGSGYTF. The full variable domain, in which reference TRBV5-6 and TRBJ1-2 provide the parts outside the CDR3, is DAGVTQSPTHLIKTRGQQVTLRCSPKSGHDTVSWYQQALGQGPQFIFQYYEEEERQRGNFPDRFSGHQFPNYSSELNVNALLLGDSALYLCASSLVSGSGYTFGSGTRLTVV.

This sequence joins TRBV6-6 and TRBJ2-7; tentatively, D is TRBD1 (6 bases). V was trimmed by 5 bases and J by 4 bases, leaving 18 bases between them. The CDR3 is 15 residues long. The germline V gene encodes CDR1 MNHNY and CDR2 SVGAGI (reference sequence). DNA of the CDR3: TGTGCCAGCAGTCAACAGGGAACCCTGGGGTACGAGCAGTACTTC. Its protein is CASSQQGTLGYEQYF.

This clone was seen a single time. V and J are TRBV5-1 and TRBJ2-5; 9 bases fit TRBD1. The V gene end was trimmed by 4 bases and the J gene end by 4 bases; junction bases not matched to a gene: 11. This CDR3 has 16 residues. Germline V gives CDR1 SGHRS, CDR2 YFSETQ. CDR3 sequence (DNA): TGCGCCAGCAGCCAACAGGGGGCTGGTAACGGAGAGACCCAGTACTTC. As protein: CASSQQGAGNGETQYF.

This chain links TRBV24-1 with TRBJ2-2; TRBD1 might be the D (7 bases). Germline CDR1 reads KGHDR; CDR2 reads SFDVKD. This CDR3 is built from 18 residues. V gave up 0 bases and J gave up 0 bases, with 13 bases separating them. The CDR3 DNA sequence: TGTGCCACCAGTGATTTGCTGGGGGGACAGACGAACACCGGGGAGCTGTTTTTT. Translation: CATSDLLGGQTNTGELFF.

This clone was counted a few times. The chain has TRBV27 and TRBJ2-3, with 8 bases fitting TRBD2. This CDR3 contains 16 residues. Trimming at V came to 7 bases and at J to 2 bases, leaving 11 bases not matched to a gene. Germline V gives CDR1 MNHEY, CDR2 SMNVEV (reference sequence). This CDR3 reads CASKRVGGGLTDTQYF. The CDR3 region has the DNA TGTGCCAGCAAAAGGGTCGGGGGGGGCCTCACAGATACGCAGTATTTT.

This chain links TRBV19 with TRBJ1-2, with a weak D call TRBD1 (6 bases). V was shortened by 4 bases and J by 0 bases, with 15 bases between the two germline ends. The CDR3 spans 16 residues. Germline CDR1 LNHDA, CDR2 SQIVND (reference sequence). The CDR3: CASSTNGQRANYGYTF. The CDR3 DNA sequence: TGTGCCAGTAGTACCAATGGACAGCGCGCTAACTATGGCTACACCTTC.

This chain links TRBV7-9 with TRBJ1-1, with D possibly being TRBD1 (5 bases). In germline, CDR1 is SEHNR, CDR2 FQNEAQ (reference sequence). V was clipped by 2 bases and J by 6 bases, with 13 bases between them. The CDR3 contains 14 residues. DNA for the CDR3: TGTGCCAGCAGCTTAAGCTCAGGGAAGGCTGAAGCTTTCTTT. It translates to CASSLSSGKAEAFF.

The chain combines TRBV5-1 with TRBJ2-3; the match to TRBD1 covers 7 bases. The CDR3 totals 13 residues. The germline V gene encodes CDR1 SGHRS and CDR2 YFSETQ. Unmatched junction bases numbered 2, after V lost 3 bases and J lost 4 bases. CDR3 coding DNA: TGCGCCAGCAGCTGGGGACAGTCAGATACGCAGTATTTT. Protein product: CASSWGQSDTQYF.

This chain uses TRBV5-6 with TRBJ1-4, with TRBD1 matching 8 bases. The CDR3 has 17 residues. Trimming cost V 5 bases and J 3 bases; bases outside gene matches: 12. Germline-derived CDR1 and CDR2 are SGHDT and YYEEEE. The CDR3 loop reads CASSDGPRGRSNEKLFF. CDR3 in DNA: TGTGCCAGCAGTGACGGACCCAGGGGGCGGTCTAATGAAAAACTGTTTTTT.

The chain combines TRBV19 with TRBJ2-2; perhaps TRBD1 as D (6 bases). Trimming stripped 5 bases from V and 7 bases from J, with 17 bases between. This CDR3 region has 15 residues. Germline values: CDR1 LNHDA, CDR2 SQIVND (reference sequence). The CDR3 coding sequence is TGTGCCAGTAGTTCGTGGGCAGGGGCGGACGGGGAGCTGTTTTTT. It codes for CASSSWAGADGELFF.

The chain has TRBV6-1 and TRBJ2-3; the match to TRBD2 covers 14 bases. This CDR3 has 18 residues. Germline assignment: CDR1 MNHNS and CDR2 SASEGT. The V and J ends lost 4 bases and 4 bases, in that order; junction bases with no gene match: 10. The CDR3 sequence: CASSGLAGGRSSSDTQYF. CDR3 in DNA: TGTGCCAGCAGTGGACTAGCGGGGGGGCGGTCAAGCTCAGATACGCAGTATTTT.

The genes are TRBV23-1 and TRBJ2-5; a weak D match, TRBD1 (5 bases). TRBV23-1 is identified as an open reading frame with a role that is uncertain. V shed 11 bases and J shed 4 bases, with 23 bases lying between them. The CDR3 totals 15 residues. This CDR3 is CASRFKGFWGETQYF. The CDR3, as DNA: TGCGCCTCGCGATTTAAGGGGTTTTGGGGAGAGACCCAGTACTTC.

This sequence joins TRBV27 and TRBJ2-3, with D uncertain. Trimming stripped 1 base from V and 5 bases from J, with 13 bases between. Germline V CDR1 and CDR2: MNHEY, SMNVEV (reference sequence). The CDR3 is 15 amino acids. The DNA for the CDR3 is TGTGCCAGCAGTTTATTTTCTATATATGGAGATACGCAGTATTTT. Its translation: CASSLFSIYGDTQYF.

The J gene is TRBJ1-1, the V gene TRBV5-5; D is uncertain. V dropped 2 bases and J dropped 0 bases, with 11 bases sitting between them. Germline CDR1 reads SGHKS; CDR2 reads YYEKEE (reference sequence). This CDR3 region has 15 residues. The CDR3 DNA follows: TGTGCCAGCAGCTTACCCGACGGAGTGAACACTGAAGCTTTCTTT. As protein: CASSLPDGVNTEAFF.

V is TRBV3-1 (or the pseudogene TRBV3-2) and J is TRBJ2-7; TRBD2 matches 7 bases. The germline CDR1 and CDR2 sequences are LGHDT and YNNKEL (reference sequence). The CDR3 length is 14 residues. The trim removed 3 bases at V and 0 bases at J, leaving 2 bases unmatched. CDR3 sequence: CASSHSGGSYEQYF. The CDR3 DNA follows: TGTGCCAGCAGCCATTCGGGGGGCTCCTACGAGCAGTACTTC.

The table lists this clone with a count of one. J is TRBJ2-7 and V is TRBV20-1, with TRBD1 as a possible D gene (6 bases). This CDR3 has 15 amino acids. Between the trimmed V and J ends, which lost 3 bases and 2 bases, there was a span of 17 bases. Germline values: CDR1 DFQATT, CDR2 SNEGSKA (reference sequence). CDR3 coding DNA: TGCAGTGCTAGTCTTTTGAACAGGGAGACCTACGAGCAGTACTTC. Its protein product is CSASLLNRETYEQYF.

This clone was recorded only once. The chain is built from TRBV30 and TRBJ1-5; D may be TRBD1 (6 bases). Germline assignment: CDR1 GTSNPN and CDR2 SVGIG (reference sequence). The CDR3 runs 15 residues. Trimming stripped 5 bases from V and 0 bases from J, with 14 bases between. CDR3 sequence: CAWGGPGYSNQPQHF. CDR3 nucleotide sequence: TGTGCCTGGGGGGGCCCCGGATATAGCAATCAGCCCCAGCATTTT.

The V and J genes are TRBV25-1 and TRBJ2-1, with TRBD2 identical over 7 bases. Germline loops: CDR1 MGHDK, CDR2 SYGVNS. After removal of 1 base from V and 7 bases from J, the junction contained 10 bases not matched to a gene. The CDR3 loop spans 16 amino acids. For the CDR3, the DNA is TGTGCCAGCAGTGAATCCGGCTTAATGGGAGGGAATGAGCAGTTCTTC. Translation gives CASSESGLMGGNEQFF.

The chain has TRBV6-5 and TRBJ2-4; D possibly corresponds to TRBD1 (5 bases). This CDR3 has 14 residues. CDR1 is MNHEY and CDR2 is SVGAGI in the germline V gene. V was trimmed by 7 bases and J by 3 bases, leaving 13 bases between them. The CDR3 spells CASIGAGSKNIQYF. CDR3 nucleotides: TGTGCCAGCATAGGGGCAGGTAGCAAAAACATTCAGTACTTC.

The V call is TRBV18, the J call TRBJ1-5; perhaps TRBD1 as D (6 bases). V lost 3 bases and J lost 4, with 10 bases in between. CDR3 size: 14 residues. Germline CDR1 is KGHSH and CDR2 is LQKENI. CDR3 in DNA: TGTGCCAGCTCACCGGGCAGGGGTAATCAGCCCCAGCATTTT. It codes for CASSPGRGNQPQHF.

The chain has TRBV27 and TRBJ1-1; no reliable D call. Trimming left V 7 bases short and J 1 base short, with 19 bases between. Germline CDR1 is MNHEY and CDR2 is SMNVEV (reference sequence). This CDR3 has 16 amino acids. The CDR3 protein is CASKSILRTPNTEAFF. CDR3 nucleotides: TGTGCCAGCAAATCCATCCTTAGGACTCCGAACACTGAAGCTTTCTTT.

The count of this clone is one. This chain links TRBV10-3 with TRBJ1-5; D not certain. The germline V gene has CDR1 ENHRY and CDR2 SYGVKD. V shed 0 bases and J shed 3 bases, with 9 bases lying between them. The CDR3 consists of 15 residues. For the CDR3, the DNA is TGTGCCATCAGTGAGTCGGGAGGAGCCAATCAGCCCCAGCATTTT. Translated: CAISESGGANQPQHF.

The J gene is TRBJ2-4, the V gene TRBV15, with 7 bases lining up with TRBD1. V lost 0 bases and J lost 1; bases outside the gene matches: 15. CDR3 length equals 20 residues. Germline CDR1 LNHNV, CDR2 YYDKDF (reference sequence). CDR3 bases: TGTGCCACCAGCAGAGATGCGGCAGGGGGAGACCCTGTGGCCAAAAACATTCAGTACTTC. It is translated as CATSRDAAGGDPVAKNIQYF.

The chain has TRBV24-1 and TRBJ2-3, with a tentative D call TRBD2 (5 bases). The germline V gene encodes CDR1 KGHDR and CDR2 SFDVKD. Trimming stripped 7 bases from V and 2 bases from J, with 12 bases between. There are 14 residues in the CDR3. Here the CDR3 DNA reads TGTGCCACCAGCCGGACTGGACTCACAGATACGCAGTATTTT. Protein sequence: CATSRTGLTDTQYF.

The chain recombines TRBV5-6 with TRBJ1-1, with no clear D. Per germline, CDR1 SGHDT and CDR2 YYEEEE. Trimming stripped 4 bases from V and 3 bases from J, with 7 bases between. CDR3 length equals 12 residues. CDR3 protein: CASSPRDTEAFF. DNA for the CDR3: TGTGCCAGCAGCCCCCGGGACACTGAAGCTTTCTTT.